These T cell receptor beta chains were read from a single sample in a study of shared clonotypes between healthy human individuals. The repertoire was sequenced with immunoSEQ multiplex PCR; TCRdb's copy has only in-frame clones and lacks some. The data hold about 2.4 million clones, with just over 90% observed a single time. The sequencing input was naive CD4+ T cells sorted from blood. The receptor set was obtained from a man in his late teens or twenties in good health. CDR3s include the opening cysteine and the closing phenylalanine or tryptophan. The order of the fields is CDR3 DNA, CDR3 protein, J gene, V gene, D gene. D genes are given only for firm matches.

CDR3nt: TGTGCCAGCAGTACCGATAGAGTCTATGGCTACACCTTC; CDR3aa: CASSTDRVYGYTF; j_gene: TRBJ1-2; v_gene: TRBV25-1; d_gene: .
CDR3nt: TGTGCCAGTTCGCAGGGGGAAGAGCAGTACTTC; CDR3aa: CASSQGEEQYF; j_gene: TRBJ2-7; v_gene: TRBV18; d_gene: TRBD1
CDR3nt: TGTGCCAGCAGCGTCCCCGGGACCTCCGTGAACACTGAAGCTTTCTTT; CDR3aa: CASSVPGTSVNTEAFF; j_gene: TRBJ1-1; v_gene: TRBV7-2; d_gene: .
CDR3nt: TGCAGTGCTAGTCGTAATGAGCAGTTCTTC; CDR3aa: CSASRNEQFF; j_gene: TRBJ2-1; v_gene: TRBV20-1; d_gene: .
CDR3nt: TGTGCCAGCAGCTTAGCGGGACAGTACAATGAGCAGTTCTTC; CDR3aa: CASSLAGQYNEQFF; j_gene: TRBJ2-1; v_gene: TRBV5-4; d_gene: .
CDR3nt: TGCAGCGTCGGACAGTTACAAGAGACCCAGTACTTC; CDR3aa: CSVGQLQETQYF; j_gene: TRBJ2-5; v_gene: TRBV29-1; d_gene: .
CDR3nt: TGTGCCAGCAGTTTGGGGGGACAGAGGCGTCAGCCCCAGCATTTT; CDR3aa: CASSLGGQRRQPQHF; j_gene: TRBJ1-5; v_gene: TRBV28; d_gene: TRBD1
CDR3nt: TGTGCCAGCAGCTTAGCGTTAGGAGAATCTTATGGCTACACCTTC; CDR3aa: CASSLALGESYGYTF; j_gene: TRBJ1-2; v_gene: TRBV7-9; d_gene: .
CDR3nt: TGTGCCAGCAGTGAAAAGTTAGCGGGGGTCGCAGATACGCAGTATTTT; CDR3aa: CASSEKLAGVADTQYF; j_gene: TRBJ2-3; v_gene: TRBV2; d_gene: TRBD2
CDR3nt: TGCGCCAGCAGCCCCCGGAGGACAGGGCTATCAAATGAGCAGTTCTTC; CDR3aa: CASSPRRTGLSNEQFF; j_gene: TRBJ2-1; v_gene: TRBV5-1; d_gene: TRBD1
CDR3nt: TGTGCCAGCAGCCCCATAGACAGTCCCAATTCACCCCTCCACTTT; CDR3aa: CASSPIDSPNSPLHF; j_gene: TRBJ1-6; v_gene: TRBV2; d_gene: .
CDR3nt: TGTGCCAGCAGCTTATCCTCAGGGTTGGGGGAGACCCAGTACTTC; CDR3aa: CASSLSSGLGETQYF; j_gene: TRBJ2-5; v_gene: TRBV7-2; d_gene: .
CDR3nt: TGTGCCAGTAGTCCCCAGGCCAGCAATCAGCCCCAGCATTTT; CDR3aa: CASSPQASNQPQHF; j_gene: TRBJ1-5; v_gene: TRBV19; d_gene: .
CDR3nt: TGTGCCAGCAGTCAAGTCGGGTACAATGAGCAGTTCTTC; CDR3aa: CASSQVGYNEQFF; j_gene: TRBJ2-1; v_gene: TRBV25-1; d_gene: .
CDR3nt: TGTGCCAGCAGCAGGGGACAGCTAACCAAGAAAACCCAGTACTTC; CDR3aa: CASSRGQLTKKTQYF; j_gene: TRBJ2-5; v_gene: TRBV5-6; d_gene: TRBD1
CDR3nt: TGTGCCAGCAGCTTAGCCCCTGGGAGCTATGAGCAGTTCTTC; CDR3aa: CASSLAPGSYEQFF; j_gene: TRBJ2-1; v_gene: TRBV7-2; d_gene: .
CDR3nt: TGTGCTAGTGGCCGGACGGGCGAGCAGTACTTC; CDR3aa: CASGRTGEQYF; j_gene: TRBJ2-7; v_gene: TRBV12-5; d_gene: .
CDR3nt: TGTGCCAGCAGCTTTGGTCACACTGAAGCTTTCTTT; CDR3aa: CASSFGHTEAFF; j_gene: TRBJ1-1; v_gene: TRBV7-2; d_gene: .
CDR3nt: TGTGCCAGCAGTACGGGACAAGCTAGCTCACCCCTCCACTTT; CDR3aa: CASSTGQASSPLHF; j_gene: TRBJ1-6; v_gene: TRBV2; d_gene: .
CDR3nt: TGCGCCAGCAGCCGAGTATCCGGGACTCCTTTCTACGAGCAGTACTTC; CDR3aa: CASSRVSGTPFYEQYF; j_gene: TRBJ2-7; v_gene: TRBV5-1; d_gene: .
CDR3nt: TGTGCCATCAGTGAAGGGACAGGGGGGAATGAGCAGTTCTTC; CDR3aa: CAISEGTGGNEQFF; j_gene: TRBJ2-1; v_gene: TRBV6-5; d_gene: TRBD1
CDR3nt: TGCGCCAGCAGCTCATGGGGCGGTTTTAATGAAAAACTGTTTTTT; CDR3aa: CASSSWGGFNEKLFF; j_gene: TRBJ1-4; v_gene: TRBV5-1; d_gene: .
CDR3nt: TGTGCCACCAAGTCGGGACTAGCGGGAAATGAGCAGTTCTTC; CDR3aa: CATKSGLAGNEQFF; j_gene: TRBJ2-1; v_gene: TRBV6-5; d_gene: TRBD2
CDR3nt: TGTGCCAGCTCACCGGGACAAGACAATGAGCAGTTCTTC; CDR3aa: CASSPGQDNEQFF; j_gene: TRBJ2-1; v_gene: TRBV18; d_gene: .
CDR3nt: TGTGCCAGCAGTGCTCCGGGTAAGATGAGCACAGATACGCAGTATTTT; CDR3aa: CASSAPGKMSTDTQYF; j_gene: TRBJ2-3; v_gene: TRBV28; d_gene: .
CDR3nt: TGTGCCAGCAGTCCCCCGACAGGAGGAGCCGGGGAGCTGTTTTTT; CDR3aa: CASSPPTGGAGELFF; j_gene: TRBJ2-2; v_gene: TRBV28; d_gene: .
CDR3nt: TGCGCCAGCGCTGGACTAGCTGGAGGCGAGCAGTACTTC; CDR3aa: CASAGLAGGEQYF; j_gene: TRBJ2-7; v_gene: TRBV5-1; d_gene: TRBD2
CDR3nt: TGTGCCAGCAGCTCCCTTGGGGGGGGGCTGGGTACGCAGTATTTT; CDR3aa: CASSSLGGGLGTQYF; j_gene: TRBJ2-3; v_gene: TRBV7-3; d_gene: .
CDR3nt: TGTGCCAGCAGCTTGTCGGGGGCTAGCACAGATACGCAGTATTTT; CDR3aa: CASSLSGASTDTQYF; j_gene: TRBJ2-3; v_gene: TRBV5-4; d_gene: .
CDR3nt: TGCAGCGTTGAAGACGGTTCCTCAGTGCCAGATACGCAGTATTTT; CDR3aa: CSVEDGSSVPDTQYF; j_gene: TRBJ2-3; v_gene: TRBV29-1; d_gene: .
CDR3nt: TGTGCCAGCAGCTTGACAGGGGGAAGGAAACTGTTTTTT; CDR3aa: CASSLTGGRKLFF; j_gene: TRBJ1-4; v_gene: TRBV5-6; d_gene: TRBD1
CDR3nt: TGTGCCAGCAGTGGTCCGGGACAGGGGAAGGAGACCCAGTACTTC; CDR3aa: CASSGPGQGKETQYF; j_gene: TRBJ2-5; v_gene: TRBV2; d_gene: TRBD1
CDR3nt: TGTGCCAGCAGCTTCAGCTACGAGCAGTACTTC; CDR3aa: CASSFSYEQYF; j_gene: TRBJ2-7; v_gene: TRBV14; d_gene: .
CDR3nt: TGTGCCAGCAGTTTGACAGGGGGAGAGCCCCAGCATTTT; CDR3aa: CASSLTGGEPQHF; j_gene: TRBJ1-5; v_gene: TRBV28; d_gene: TRBD1
CDR3nt: TGTGCCAGCAGTTACTCGACGTTGAATGAGCAGTTCTTC; CDR3aa: CASSYSTLNEQFF; j_gene: TRBJ2-1; v_gene: TRBV6-5; d_gene: .
CDR3nt: TGCGCCAGCAGCCCGTCGACGGGGGCAGGGACCCAGTACTTC; CDR3aa: CASSPSTGAGTQYF; j_gene: TRBJ2-5; v_gene: TRBV5-1; d_gene: .
CDR3nt: TGTGCCAGTAGTCTCCTCCGGGACAGCTATGGCTACACCTTC; CDR3aa: CASSLLRDSYGYTF; j_gene: TRBJ1-2; v_gene: TRBV19; d_gene: TRBD1
CDR3nt: TGCGCCAGCAGCTTGGATCGACCGCTTGGTGGAAACACCATATATTTT; CDR3aa: CASSLDRPLGGNTIYF; j_gene: TRBJ1-3; v_gene: TRBV5-1; d_gene: .
CDR3nt: TGTGCCAGCAGTTCTTCTATAACCTACGAGCAGTACTTC; CDR3aa: CASSSSITYEQYF; j_gene: TRBJ2-7; v_gene: TRBV27; d_gene: .
CDR3nt: TGTGCCAGCAGCTTAGGCGGGGGGTCAACTAATGAAAAACTGTTTTTT; CDR3aa: CASSLGGGSTNEKLFF; j_gene: TRBJ1-4; v_gene: TRBV5-6; d_gene: .
CDR3nt: TGTGCCAGCAGCTTGACAGGGGGGAACACTGAAGCTTTCTTT; CDR3aa: CASSLTGGNTEAFF; j_gene: TRBJ1-1; v_gene: TRBV7-9; d_gene: TRBD1
CDR3nt: TGTGCCAGCTTTCCGCGCGGGGAAACCAAAAACATTCAGTACTTC; CDR3aa: CASFPRGETKNIQYF; j_gene: TRBJ2-4; v_gene: TRBV28; d_gene: .